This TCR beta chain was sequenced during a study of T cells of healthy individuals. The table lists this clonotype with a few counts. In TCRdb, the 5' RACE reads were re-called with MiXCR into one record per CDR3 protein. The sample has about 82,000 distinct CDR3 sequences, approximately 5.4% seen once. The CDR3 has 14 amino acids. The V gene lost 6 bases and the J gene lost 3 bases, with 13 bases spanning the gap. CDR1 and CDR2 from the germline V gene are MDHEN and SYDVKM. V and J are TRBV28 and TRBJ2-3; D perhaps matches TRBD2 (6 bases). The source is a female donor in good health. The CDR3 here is CASRVGGETDTQYF. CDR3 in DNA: TGTGCCAGCAGAGTGGGGGGAGAGACAGATACGCAGTATTTT.